This entry features one T cell receptor (beta chain) sequence. This sample was taken from a study of shared clonotypes between healthy human individuals. The table came from immunoSEQ multiplex PCR; TCRdb's copy has only in-frame clones and leaves some out. This table has roughly 500,000 clones, around 73% appearing once. This CDR3 contains 13 residues. The germline V gene encodes CDR1 ENHRY and CDR2 SYGVKD. V lost 0 bases and J lost 7, with 7 bases in between. This chain uses TRBV10-3 with TRBJ2-1; no firm D call. Sequencing input: PBMCs. The sequence was collected from a woman aged 35 to 49 in good health. Some clones in this sample may be carry-over from other donors' samples. The CDR3 bases are TGTGCCATCAGTGAGTCGTTTAGAAATGAGCAGTTCTTC. Translating it yields CAISESFRNEQFF.